The subject of this entry is one T cell receptor (beta chain). The antigen remains undetermined. These data are taken from a study of graft-versus-host responses after intestinal transplantation. The wider study: Transplant types were multivisceral, liver-intestinal, or isolated intestinal. Study findings and constraints: Peak circulating GvH clone levels tracked with early post-transplant HvG declines. Recipient-marrow GvH clones were detected, some having first appeared in ileum or blood.

Generated by immunoSEQ multiplex PCR, the TCRdb table keeps only in-frame clones and is missing some. This sample has approximately 80,000 clones, with 85% to 90% found just once. This clonotype was sampled from a human donor who received an intestinal transplant. This specimen was unstimulated CD4+ T cells sorted from spleen or lymph node cells, taken before intestinal transplant.

This chain's CDR3 is CASSEDNRGAGELFF. CDR3 nucleotide sequence: TGTGCCAGCAGTGAAGATAACAGGGGGGCCGGGGAGCTGTTTTTT. The gene calls are TRBV6-1 and TRBJ2-2; 8 bases agree with TRBD1. V gave up 1 base and J gave up 6 bases; unmatched junction bases: 4. From germline, CDR1 is MNHNS and CDR2 SASEGT. The CDR3 loop spans 15 amino acids.